The 11 T cell receptor beta chains below were found in one sample sequenced in a study of graft-versus-host responses after intestinal transplantation. Sequencing used immunoSEQ multiplex PCR; TCRdb keeps in-frame clones, though not all of them. The sample records some 45,000 clones, over 75% being singletons. Source: PBMCs, taken 524 days after transplant. These receptors were obtained from a human patient who received an intestinal transplant, so some T cells may come from the graft donor.

The sample holds a few counts of this clone. In DNA, the CDR3 is TGCAGCGCAGAAAAGGGGGCTGAAGCTTTCTTT. It is translated as CSAEKGAEAFF. This rearrangement joins TRBV29-1 to TRBJ1-1; the D gene is possibly TRBD1 (6 bases). V lost 7 bases to trimming and J lost 6 bases, with 12 bases between them. Germline V gene data show CDR1 as SQVTM and CDR2 as ANQGSEA. CDR3 length: 11 amino acids.

The V and J genes are TRBV19 and TRBJ2-1, with TRBD2 matching 9 bases. The CDR3 is 14 amino acids. The ends lost 8 bases at V and 1 base at J; junction bases unmatched: 3. Germline V gene data show CDR1 as LNHDA and CDR2 as SQIVND (reference sequence). CDR3 loop: CASGTSRSYNEQFF. In DNA form, the CDR3 reads TGTGCCAGTGGGACTAGCAGGTCCTACAATGAGCAGTTCTTC.

The chain has TRBV27 and TRBJ2-1, with TRBD2 matching over 12 bases. The CDR3 runs 15 residues. Germline V gene data show CDR1 as MNHEY and CDR2 as SMNVEV (reference sequence). With V trimmed by 6 bases and J by 8 bases, 8 bases remained unmatched. CDR3 sequence reads: CASSKTSGSRDEQFF. The DNA for the CDR3 is TGTGCCAGCAGCAAGACTAGCGGGAGTAGAGATGAGCAGTTCTTC.

This chain uses TRBV25-1 with TRBJ1-1; D might be TRBD1 (6 bases). This CDR3 spans 14 amino acids. V was cut by 2 bases and J by 5 bases, with 12 bases left in between. CDR1 is MGHDK and CDR2 is SYGVNS in the germline V gene. CDR3 bases: TGTGCCAGCAGTGAAGCGGGGGCGCGGACTGAAGCTTTCTTT. Residues: CASSEAGARTEAFF.

The rearrangement links TRBV6-1 to TRBJ1-5; TRBD1 is a possible D gene (6 bases). V was shortened by 6 bases and J by 3 bases, with 9 bases between the two germline ends. Germline CDR1 is MNHNS and CDR2 is SASEGT. The CDR3 loop spans 13 amino acids. In nucleotides, the CDR3 is TGTGCCAGCAGCTGGGACATCAATCAGCCCCAGCATTTT. Translation gives CASSWDINQPQHF.

J is TRBJ2-1 and V is TRBV28, with 11 bases fitting TRBD2. Trimming at V came to 6 bases and at J to 5 bases, leaving 6 bases not matched to a gene. Germline V gene lookup returns CDR1 MDHEN and CDR2 SYDVKM. This CDR3 region has 15 residues. CDR3 amino acids: CASRALAGVHNEQFF. CDR3 bases: TGTGCCAGCAGAGCACTAGCGGGAGTACACAATGAGCAGTTCTTC.

This clone has only one observation. The chain is built from TRBV28 and TRBJ2-7; D not resolved. Trimming shortened V by 2 bases and J by 3 bases, and 5 bases separated the two germline ends. The V gene's germline CDR1 is MDHEN and CDR2 SYDVKM. The CDR3 runs 12 residues. Here the CDR3 DNA reads TGTGCCAGCAGTTTAACCAGCTACGAGCAGTACTTC. Protein: CASSLTSYEQYF.

The rearrangement links TRBV19 to TRBJ2-1; 11 bases agree with TRBD2. This CDR3 is 17 amino acids long. Germline-derived CDR1 and CDR2 are LNHDA and SQIVND (reference sequence). V shed 10 bases, J shed 5 bases, and the junction held 16 bases outside the gene matches. The CDR3 DNA sequence: TGTGCCACGCTCAGGGCTACCGGGACTAGCGGAAACAATGAGCAGTTCTTC. This gives the protein CATLRATGTSGNNEQFF.

The chain recombines TRBV20-1 with TRBJ1-1; D gene uncertain. Deletions cut 7 bases from V and 8 bases from J, with 11 bases between. CDR1 is DFQATT, CDR2 SNEGSKA, per germline (reference sequence). The CDR3 contains 10 residues. In nucleotides, the CDR3 is TGCAGTGTCTTTGGGCGGGAAGCTTTCTTT. Residues: CSVFGREAFF.

The chain employs TRBV6-5 and TRBJ2-7; 7 positions match TRBD2. The ends lost 8 bases at V and 4 bases at J; junction bases unmatched: 8. CDR1 and CDR2 (germline): MNHEY, SVGAGI. This CDR3 region has 13 residues. CDR3 sequence: CASSLAADYEQYF. CDR3 nucleotide sequence: TGTGCCAGCTCCCTAGCGGCGGATTACGAGCAGTACTTC.

Only one count was recorded for this clone. The V gene is TRBV9, the J gene TRBJ1-2, with a weak D call TRBD1 (6 bases). The CDR3 runs to 16 residues. Per germline, CDR1 SGDLS and CDR2 YYNGEE. Trimming removed 4 bases from V and 0 bases from J, with 16 bases in between. The CDR3 DNA is TGTGCCAGCAGCCCCGGAACAGGGAGTCCTAACTATGGCTACACCTTC. Translation gives CASSPGTGSPNYGYTF.